These 21 T cell receptor beta chains originate from one sample sequenced in a study of cytotoxic CD8 clonotypes in ibrutinib-treated CLL. Profiled with immunoSEQ multiplex PCR; TCRdb holds only in-frame clones, not every one. The table shows some 350,000 clones, with over 55% occurring only once. The starting material was PBMCs, obtained after 36 months of ibrutinib treatment. The receptors originated from a human donor with chronic lymphocytic leukemia.

V gene TRBV6-5 combines with J gene TRBJ1-1; D is undetermined. CDR1 MNHEY and CDR2 SVGAGI come from the germline V gene. The length of the CDR3 is 13 residues. V dropped 7 bases and J dropped 1 base, with 10 bases sitting between them. The CDR3 nucleotides read TGTGCCAGCACGATGGAGTGGAACACTGAAGCTTTCTTT. It translates to CASTMEWNTEAFF.

V gene TRBV29-1 combines with J gene TRBJ2-2; unclear D gene. The germline V and J ends were trimmed by 4 bases and 0 bases, with 9 bases remaining between them. There are 14 residues in the CDR3. The germline V gene encodes CDR1 SQVTM and CDR2 ANQGSEA. CDR3 region: CSVAVNPNTGELFF. The CDR3 nucleotides are TGCAGCGTTGCTGTGAACCCGAACACCGGGGAGCTGTTTTTT.

This clone has only a few counts. V is TRBV6-5 and J is TRBJ2-3; TRBD2 agrees at 10 bases. Per germline, CDR1 MNHEY and CDR2 SVGAGI. The J segment lost 7 bases and the V segment lost 6 bases, leaving 7 bases of the junction unmatched. CDR3 length: 14 amino acids. The CDR3 DNA sequence: TGTGCCAGCAGGAAAGCGGGAGGGCCTAATACGCAGTATTTT. Amino acids: CASRKAGGPNTQYF.

This clone was seen a few times. The chain is built from TRBV20-1 and TRBJ2-7, with a tentative D call TRBD1 (6 bases). The germline V gene has CDR1 DFQATT and CDR2 SNEGSKA (reference sequence). This CDR3 has 11 amino acids. Trimming cost V 6 bases and J 5 bases, with 11 bases left between them. In DNA form, the CDR3 reads TGCAGTGCACAACAGGGCCACGAGCAGTACTTC. Translating gives CSAQQGHEQYF.

This clone was recorded many times. The CDR3 nucleotides are TGTGCCAGCACCTTCGGGACTGCAGACTACGAGCAGTACTTC. Translating it yields CASTFGTADYEQYF. The chain combines TRBV7-8 with TRBJ2-7; D might be TRBD2 (6 bases). Trimming shortened V by 7 bases and J by 3 bases, and 16 bases separated the two germline ends. Germline V CDR1 and CDR2: SGHVS, FQNEAQ. The length of the CDR3 is 14 residues.

The rearrangement joins TRBV5-1 to TRBJ1-2; 7 bases match TRBD1. The V and J ends lost 4 bases and 4 bases, in that order; junction bases with no gene match: 7. Germline lookup yields CDR1 SGHRS and CDR2 YFSETQ. The CDR3 is 14 amino acids. The CDR3: CASSLNRGGYGYTF. Here the CDR3 DNA reads TGCGCCAGCAGCCTTAACAGGGGTGGCTATGGCTACACCTTC. Drawing the rest from reference TRBV5-1 and TRBJ1-2, the complete variable domain is KAGVTQTPRYLIKTRGQQVTLSCSPISGHRSVSWYQQTPGQGLQFLFEYFSETQRNKGNFPGRFSGRQFSNSRSEMNVSTLELGDSALYLCASSLNRGGYGYTFGSGTRLTVV.

The chain recombines TRBV18 with TRBJ1-5, with 8 positions matching TRBD1. With V trimmed by 2 bases and J by 7 bases, 13 bases remained unmatched. This CDR3 has 17 residues. The germline V gene encodes CDR1 KGHSH and CDR2 LQKENI. This CDR3 reads CASSPFQGAGEGQPQHF. The CDR3 nucleotides are TGTGCCAGCTCACCATTCCAGGGGGCGGGAGAAGGACAGCCCCAGCATTTT.

The chain recombines TRBV2 with TRBJ1-2; 9 positions agree with TRBD1. Trimming at V came to 6 bases and at J to 8 bases, leaving 7 bases not matched to a gene. This CDR3 contains 13 residues. CDR1 and CDR2 (germline): SNHLY, FYNNEI. CDR3 region: CASSLGQGSGYTF. The CDR3 coding sequence is TGTGCCAGCAGCTTGGGACAGGGTAGCGGCTACACCTTC.

In its sample, this clone was seen once. This chain joins TRBV7-9 and TRBJ2-1; 7 bases line up with TRBD2. CDR1 and CDR2 (germline): SEHNR, FQNEAQ (reference sequence). There are 15 residues in the CDR3. Germline trimming cut 1 base from V and 6 bases from J; bases unmatched to any gene: 6. CDR3 DNA: TGTGCCAGCAGCTTAGGGGTGGGACTAAGCAATGAGCAGTTCTTC. This translates into CASSLGVGLSNEQFF.

A few counts support this clone. The CDR3 DNA follows: TGTGCCAGCAGCTTAGTTCCGGCTCATACGCAGTATTTT. Translating gives CASSLVPAHTQYF. The rearrangement links TRBV11-3 to TRBJ2-3; no reliable D call. CDR3 length: 13 residues. Germline assignment: CDR1 SGHNT and CDR2 YENEEA. V was shortened by 1 base and J by 7 bases, with 9 bases between the two germline ends. Complete variable domain (other parts from reference TRBV11-3 and TRBJ2-3): EAGVVQSPRYKIIEKKQPVAFWCNPISGHNTLYWYLQNLGQGPELLIRYENEEAVDDSQLPKDRFSAERLKGVDSTLKIQPAELGDSAVYLCASSLVPAHTQYFGPGTRLTVL.

The J gene is TRBJ2-7, the V gene TRBV11-2, with 9 bases matching TRBD1. V lost 5 bases and J lost 3; bases outside the gene matches: 8. This CDR3 has 15 residues. Looked up from germline, CDR1 is SGHAT and CDR2 is FQNNGV. Here the CDR3 DNA reads TGTGCCAGCAGCCCACAGGGGGCCTACCTCTACGAGCAGTACTTC. Protein sequence: CASSPQGAYLYEQYF.

V and J are TRBV7-7 and TRBJ2-1, with TRBD1 identical over 8 bases. Germline CDR1 SSHAT, CDR2 FNYEAQ (reference sequence). CDR3 length: 15 amino acids. V shed 4 bases and J 2 bases; nucleotides not matched to a gene: 4. The CDR3 DNA reads TGTGCCAGCAGCTCTGACAGGGGCCCCTACAATGAGCAGTTCTTC. Translating it yields CASSSDRGPYNEQFF.

The rearrangement uses TRBV27 and TRBJ2-5, with unresolved D. Germline CDR1 and CDR2: MNHEY and SMNVEV (reference sequence). The CDR3 loop spans 13 amino acids. V was cut by 4 bases and J by 2 bases, with 8 bases left in between. The CDR3 sequence is CASSSTRQETQYF. CDR3 coding DNA: TGTGCCAGCAGTTCTACAAGGCAAGAGACCCAGTACTTC.

This chain uses TRBV4-1 with TRBJ1-5, with D hard to call. This CDR3 is 14 amino acids long. Trimming stripped 3 bases from V and 7 bases from J, with 13 bases between. The germline V gene encodes CDR1 MGHRA and CDR2 YSYEKL. The CDR3 DNA follows: TGCGCCAGCAGCCACCTCGGCCTACGACAGCCCCAGCATTTT. It encodes CASSHLGLRQPQHF.

The chain links TRBV7-8 to TRBJ2-5, with no clear D. Germline lookup yields CDR1 SGHVS and CDR2 FQNEAQ. The CDR3 extends over 13 amino acids. The germline V and J ends were trimmed by 0 bases and 4 bases, with 6 bases remaining between them. The CDR3 region has the DNA TGTGCCAGCAGCTTAGCTTTCCGAGAGACCCAGTACTTC. Protein: CASSLAFRETQYF.

The gene calls are TRBV21-1 and TRBJ1-2; the DNA was not used to check the table's D call, TRBD1. TRBV21-1 is a listed pseudogene. The CDR3 loop spans 15 amino acids. The CDR3 here is CASSKRQARNYGYTF. The CDR3 nucleotides read TGTGCCAGCAGCAAAAGACAGGCTCGTAACTATGGCTACACCTTC.

The count of this clone is one. The V and J genes are TRBV28 and TRBJ1-4; a possible D gene is TRBD1 (5 bases). V lost 3 bases and J 2 bases, leaving 16 bases between the germline ends. Germline V gene lookup returns CDR1 MDHEN and CDR2 SYDVKM. The CDR3 has 17 residues. The CDR3: CASSLRGFARTNEKLFF. The CDR3 coding sequence is TGTGCCAGCAGTTTGCGGGGGTTTGCGCGGACTAATGAAAAACTGTTTTTT.

CDR3 DNA: TGTGCCAGCAGTTACTCGAAAGCGGGGGGGCCTCGCGAGCAGTACTTC. It encodes CASSYSKAGGPREQYF. The chain uses TRBV6-5 and TRBJ2-7; 10 bases map to TRBD2. The CDR3 is 16 amino acids. Looked up from germline, CDR1 is MNHEY and CDR2 is SVGAGI. With 0 bases clipped from V and 6 bases from J, the junction kept 8 bases outside the gene matches.

The chain is built from TRBV5-1 and TRBJ2-3; 7 bases agree with TRBD2. The CDR3 consists of 16 residues. Germline V gene sequence: CDR1 SGHRS, CDR2 YFSETQ. V lost 4 bases and J lost 2; bases outside the gene matches: 10. CDR3 nucleotides: TGCGCCAGCAGCCTGGCCCCTGCGGGGGACACAGATACGCAGTATTTT. This codes for CASSLAPAGDTDTQYF.

This chain links TRBV5-1 with TRBJ2-7; D not certain. The CDR3 extends over 12 amino acids. V lost 3 bases to trimming and J lost 2 bases, with 6 bases between them. The germline V gene has CDR1 SGHRS and CDR2 YFSETQ. In DNA form, the CDR3 reads TGCGCCAGCAGCTCGGTAGCCTACGAGCAGTACTTC. Translated, it gives CASSSVAYEQYF.

The chain links TRBV6-5 to TRBJ2-7; a possible D gene is TRBD2 (7 bases). Germline CDR1 is MNHEY and CDR2 is SVGAGI. Trimming removed 3 bases at V and 0 bases at J, with 15 bases between. CDR3 size: 16 residues. The DNA of the CDR3 is TGTGCCAGCAGTTATATGGGGGGGCCAGGCTCCTACGAGCAGTACTTC. Residues: CASSYMGGPGSYEQYF.